This entry is about one TCR beta chain. Its antigen remains unidentified. Within one base of it there is no much larger clone, and no base qualities were kept. This sample was included in a study of blood T cell repertoires in COVID-19 (dated by TCRdb to 2020 to 2022). Notes on the research overall: The collaborator samples originated in the United States, Italy and Spain and spanned the acute and convalescent phases of COVID-19. The samples were drawn from the first 160 participants of the ongoing ImmuneRACE study and from 1,254 subjects provided by 6 global collaborators. Where available, HLA class I and class II types were taken from metadata supplied by the sample provider and were not determined by assay-based typing. The repertoires were released in a freely available public database intended as a resource for research on the immune response to SARS-CoV-2. Subjects who had been exposed to COVID-19, were actively infected with it, or had recovered from it provided the deeply sampled blood TCRbeta repertoires that made up the dataset. Sample metadata almost always included a de-identified subject ID, COVID-19 status, age in years and sex. The prospective study material was composed of cDNA or gDNA derived from T cells, B-cell-depleted T cells, or PBMCs.

Here V drops 8 bases and J drops 7 bases, and the junction holds 8 bases not matched to any gene. The CDR3 has 14 amino acids, counting the end cysteine and phenylalanine. Only the CDR3 DNA stays, 42 bases, in frame from base 1. From the germline V gene, CDR1 is SNHLY and CDR2 is FYNNEI. Broader findings and caveats from the paper: Clinical and demographic metadata were provided uncurated, with the amount varying by source and participant.

The immunoSEQ Assay, a bias-controlled multiplex PCR, was used to amplify TCRbeta CDR3 regions from genomic DNA. The study's own analysis went as follows. Within the assay, amplification of reference gene primers was used to estimate how many nucleated cells each sample contained. To quantify the absolute abundance of each unique TCRbeta CDR3 rearrangement, sequence reads were collapsed and filtered. For each sample, productive Simpson clonality was calculated as the square root of Simpson's diversity index over productive rearrangements. This immuneACCESS table, as held by TCRdb, lists in-frame sequences with V and J called but not all clones. Of the missing ones, under half trace to an unresolved V gene in checked studies; the others have no known cause. For V, J and clone size, that table is used; D and trimming come from the DNA. The sample table shows 470,000 or so clones, and roughly 87% are seen once. The top ten clonotypes cover approximately 2% of the sample.

Enrolling through a virtual design, the prospective study's participants ranged in age from roughly 18 to 89 years and lived across 20 to 25 United States geographic areas. To assign participants to cohorts, the prospective study relied on clinical history that participants themselves reported in a screening survey and a study questionnaire. Mobile phlebotomists in the prospective study collected whole blood, serum and a nasopharyngeal or oropharyngeal swab from every participant. Additional blood draws and questionnaires over an approximately 2-month period could optionally be provided by prospective study participants. Before DNA extraction, blood samples from the prospective study were shipped at room temperature or frozen.

The chain couples TRBV2 to TRBJ2-1, and 10 junction bases match TRBD2. This sequence was found in a woman aged 18-29 years with acute COVID-19. The sequencing sample was made of PBMCs or T cells enriched from blood (not recorded which). The CDR3 region: CASSSGRAWNEQFF. The bases read TGTGCCAGCTCAAGCGGGAGGGCCTGGAATGAGCAGTTCTTC.